The 21 T cell receptor beta chains reported below all come from one sample, sequenced in a study of blood T cells in healthy people across ages. The second PCR ran about 6 to 11 cycles with a sample-barcoded 5' primer and J-beta primers. TCRdb re-called the 5' RACE reads through MiXCR, storing one row per CDR3 protein. In the table there are about a million distinct CDR3 sequences, roughly two fifths of which are singletons. Specimen: blood. These receptors all come from a man aged 18 to 30 in good health.

About this clonotype: An end of the junction does not agree with germline; a read error may underlie this. The chain uses TRBV7-9 and TRBJ2-1; D is unresolved. CDR3 length equals 16 residues. The germline V gene encodes CDR1 SEHNR and CDR2 FQNEAQ (reference sequence). CDR3 loop: CACSHAVAGVYNEQFF. In DNA form, the CDR3 reads TGTGCCTGCAGCCATGCAGTCGCTGGGGTTTACAATGAGCAGTTCTTC.

This clonotype was seen only a few times. J is TRBJ2-7 and V is TRBV20-1; the D is unclear. The V end was cut by 4 bases, the J end by 0 bases, with 16 bases between. Looked up from germline, CDR1 is DFQATT and CDR2 is SNEGSKA (reference sequence). The CDR3 is made up of 15 amino acids. In nucleotides, the CDR3 is TGCAGTGCTAACTCTCGGGCGAATTCCTCCTACGAGCAGTACTTC. As protein: CSANSRANSSYEQYF.

This clonotype has a handful of counts. DNA for the CDR3: TGTGCCAGCAGCCAAGATGCGACTTTCTACAATGAGCAGTTCTTC. Protein: CASSQDATFYNEQFF. The chain recombines TRBV3-1 with TRBJ2-1; D not resolved. Germline V lookup: CDR1 LGHDT, CDR2 YNNKEL (reference sequence). V was cut by 0 bases and J by 3 bases, with 9 bases left in between. The CDR3 loop spans 15 amino acids.

A few counts support this clonotype. The chain combines TRBV5-1 with TRBJ1-2, with D unclear. Germline V gene data show CDR1 as SGHRS and CDR2 as YFSETQ. The CDR3 length is 12 residues. V was pared by 3 bases and J by 7 bases, with 10 bases between. The CDR3 loop reads CASSWNKGGYTF. In DNA form, the CDR3 reads TGCGCCAGCAGCTGGAACAAGGGTGGCTACACCTTC.

The chain couples TRBV4-3 to TRBJ2-1; TRBD2 matches at 12 bases. Looked up from germline, CDR1 is LGHNA and CDR2 is YSLEER. J lost 4 bases, V lost 2 bases, and 9 bases had no gene match. The CDR3 contains 18 residues. CDR3 residues: CASSQLHTGTSGYNEQFF. CDR3 sequence (DNA): TGCGCCAGCAGCCAACTACACACCGGGACTAGCGGGTACAATGAGCAGTTCTTC.

Regarding this clonotype: At one end, the junction sequence differs from germline, possibly due to a read error. CDR3 region: CAGSQEVEQFF. CDR3 coding DNA: TGTGCCGGCAGCCAAGAGGTTGAGCAGTTCTTC. The chain uses TRBV14 and TRBJ2-1; D gene unclear. The CDR3 spans 11 residues. Looked up from germline, CDR1 is SGHDN and CDR2 is FVKESK.

The chain recombines TRBV4-2 with TRBJ2-3; 11 bases map to TRBD1. Germline loops: CDR1 LGHNA, CDR2 YNFKEQ. Losses at the gene ends were 0 bases for V and 6 bases for J; bases not matched to a gene: 11. This CDR3 comprises 18 residues. The CDR3 nucleotides are TGTGCCAGCAGCCAAGAAAGAAGGACAGGGGGCAGGTTGGATACGCAGTATTTT. Amino acids: CASSQERRTGGRLDTQYF.

The V gene is TRBV15, the J gene TRBJ2-3; D not resolved. The J call may not be correct, given that the DNA end is closer to TRBJ2-1. CDR3 length equals 11 residues. Germline lookup yields CDR1 LNHNV and CDR2 YYDKDF (reference sequence). CDR3 amino acids: CATSEGYEQFF. CDR3 coding DNA: TGTGCCACCAGCGAAGGGTATGAGCAGTTCTTC.

The V and J genes are TRBV3-1 and TRBJ1-5; TRBD1 aligns across 7 bases. Germline V gene lookup returns CDR1 LGHDT and CDR2 YNNKEL (reference sequence). V was pared by 5 bases and J by 3 bases, with 7 bases of the junction left unmatched. The CDR3 has 15 residues. In DNA, the CDR3 is TGTGCCAGCAGCTCGAGGACAGGCCACAATCAGCCCCAGCATTTT. This codes for CASSSRTGHNQPQHF.

Of note for this clonotype: One end of the junction fails to match germline, which may point to a read error. This rearrangement joins TRBV7-7 to TRBJ2-7, with 7 bases identical to TRBD1. The CDR3 consists of 13 residues. CDR1 is SSHAT and CDR2 is FNYEAQ in the germline V gene (reference sequence). The CDR3 reads CASSVDRFDEQYF. The CDR3 DNA is TGTGCTAGCAGCGTGGACAGGTTCGACGAGCAGTACTTC. The full variable domain, in which reference TRBV7-7 and TRBJ2-7 provide the parts outside the CDR3, is GAGVSQSPRYKVTKRGQDVTLRCDPISSHATLYWYQQALGQGPEFLTYFNYEAQPDKSGLPSDRFSAERPEGSISTLTIQRTEQRDSAMYRCASSVDRFDEQYFGPGTRLTVT.

This clonotype showed up many times. The rearrangement joins TRBV7-9 to TRBJ1-2; no clear D gene. The CDR3 totals 19 residues. V dropped 5 bases and J dropped 1 base, with 26 bases sitting between them. CDR1 and CDR2 (germline): SEHNR, FQNEAQ (reference sequence). CDR3 nucleotides: TGTGCCAGCAGCCACCATGGACCCGACGGCGGTCCCTATAACTATGGCTACACCTTC. Its translation: CASSHHGPDGGPYNYGYTF.

The chain uses TRBV29-1 and TRBJ2-1; TRBD2 aligns across 8 bases. The V and J ends lost 7 bases and 3 bases, in that order; junction bases with no gene match: 5. There are 13 residues in the CDR3. Germline CDR1 is SQVTM and CDR2 is ANQGSEA. The CDR3 DNA follows: TGCAGCGCCGATAGCGGGGACTACAATGAGCAGTTCTTC. Encoded protein: CSADSGDYNEQFF.

Concerning this clonotype: Because it lacks the conserved phenylalanine or tryptophan at the end, this CDR3 is likely a read error. The V call is TRBV27, the J call TRBJ2-1, with no clear D. The length of the CDR3 is 12 residues. The ends were cut back, 2 bases at V and 8 bases at J, with 7 bases in the middle. Germline V gives CDR1 MNHEY, CDR2 SMNVEV (reference sequence). This CDR3 reads CASSLRGYEQFV. The CDR3 bases are TGTGCCAGCAGTTTACGAGGTTATGAGCAGTTCGTC.

Worth noting for this clonotype: The junction departs from the called germline gene at one end, perhaps through a read error. V gene TRBV12-3 or TRBV12-4 combines with J gene TRBJ1-1; tentative D call: TRBD1 (5 bases). The CDR3 length is 12 residues. The CDR3 loop reads CASSWDALEVFF. For the CDR3, the DNA is TGTGCCAGCAGCTGGGACGCTCTCGAAGTTTTCTTT.

In its sample, this clonotype was seen many times. The J gene is TRBJ2-3, the V gene TRBV5-1, with 7 positions matching TRBD2. Germline CDR1 SGHRS, CDR2 YFSETQ. Trimming at V came to 0 bases and at J to 3 bases, leaving 10 bases not matched to a gene. The CDR3 length is 17 residues. CDR3 amino acids: CASSLDGQVAGTDTQYF. CDR3 sequence (DNA): TGCGCCAGCAGCTTGGATGGTCAGGTAGCGGGTACAGATACGCAGTATTTT. Full variable domain (missing parts from reference TRBV5-1 and TRBJ2-3): KAGVTQTPRYLIKTRGQQVTLSCSPISGHRSVSWYQQTPGQGLQFLFEYFSETQRNKGNFPGRFSGRQFSNSRSEMNVSTLELGDSALYLCASSLDGQVAGTDTQYFGPGTRLTVL.

Only a few counts were recorded for this clonotype. The chain employs TRBV7-9 and TRBJ2-1; 8 positions agree with TRBD1. The CDR3 is made up of 16 amino acids. V shed 0 bases, J shed 4 bases, and the junction held 5 bases outside the gene matches. Germline-derived CDR1 and CDR2 are SEHNR and FQNEAQ (reference sequence). CDR3 bases: TGTGCCAGCAGCTTAGCCCGGGGACAGGCTTACAATGAGCAGTTCTTC. Amino acids: CASSLARGQAYNEQFF.

The rearrangement uses TRBV6-5 and TRBJ1-1; 9 bases line up with TRBD1. The V segment lost 0 bases and the J segment 4 bases; nucleotides outside the gene matches: 6. The CDR3 loop spans 16 amino acids. Germline V CDR1 and CDR2: MNHEY, SVGAGI. DNA of the CDR3: TGTGCCAGCAGTTACTCGAAGGACAGGGGAGTCACTGAAGCTTTCTTT. It specifies CASSYSKDRGVTEAFF.

The genes are TRBV7-2 and TRBJ1-5; D is undetermined. The germline CDR1 and CDR2 sequences are SGHTA and FQGNSA. The ends were cut back, 5 bases at V and 2 bases at J, with 13 bases in the middle. The CDR3 is 15 amino acids. As DNA, the CDR3 is TGTGCCAGCAGCACGACACACCCAGGCAATCAGCCCCAGCATTTT. Its translation is CASSTTHPGNQPQHF.

Notes on this clonotype: One junction end does not reproduce the germline sequence, and a read error may be involved. V usage is TRBV29-1 and J usage is TRBJ1-2, with 10 positions matching TRBD1. Germline V gene data show CDR1 as SQVTM and CDR2 as ANQGSEA. The length of the CDR3 is 12 residues. This chain's CDR3 is CSVAGQGNGCTF. The CDR3 DNA reads as TGCAGCGTTGCGGGACAGGGGAATGGCTGCACCTTC. The full variable domain, with the rest looked up from reference TRBV29-1 and TRBJ1-2, is SAVISQKPSRDICQRGTSLTIQCQVDSQVTMMFWYRQQPGQSLTLIATANQGSEATYESGFVIDKFPISRPNLTFSTLTVSNMSPEDSSIYLCSVAGQGNGCTFGSGTRLTVV.

The rearrangement joins TRBV12-3 or TRBV12-4 to TRBJ1-4, with D perhaps TRBD1 (5 bases). The ends were cut back, 5 bases at V and 5 bases at J, with 15 bases in the middle. The CDR3 is made up of 15 amino acids. The CDR3 nucleotides read TGTGCCAGCAGTCAAAACCAGGGTAGAAATGAAAAACTGTTTTTT. Residues: CASSQNQGRNEKLFF.

This chain uses TRBV7-2 with TRBJ1-1; D gene unclear. Germline V gives CDR1 SGHTA, CDR2 FQGNSA. The V and J ends lost 4 bases and 1 base respectively, with 13 bases between them. The CDR3 has 15 residues. CDR3: CASSYILSGNTEAFF. CDR3 DNA: TGTGCCAGCAGCTACATACTTTCCGGGAACACTGAAGCTTTCTTT.